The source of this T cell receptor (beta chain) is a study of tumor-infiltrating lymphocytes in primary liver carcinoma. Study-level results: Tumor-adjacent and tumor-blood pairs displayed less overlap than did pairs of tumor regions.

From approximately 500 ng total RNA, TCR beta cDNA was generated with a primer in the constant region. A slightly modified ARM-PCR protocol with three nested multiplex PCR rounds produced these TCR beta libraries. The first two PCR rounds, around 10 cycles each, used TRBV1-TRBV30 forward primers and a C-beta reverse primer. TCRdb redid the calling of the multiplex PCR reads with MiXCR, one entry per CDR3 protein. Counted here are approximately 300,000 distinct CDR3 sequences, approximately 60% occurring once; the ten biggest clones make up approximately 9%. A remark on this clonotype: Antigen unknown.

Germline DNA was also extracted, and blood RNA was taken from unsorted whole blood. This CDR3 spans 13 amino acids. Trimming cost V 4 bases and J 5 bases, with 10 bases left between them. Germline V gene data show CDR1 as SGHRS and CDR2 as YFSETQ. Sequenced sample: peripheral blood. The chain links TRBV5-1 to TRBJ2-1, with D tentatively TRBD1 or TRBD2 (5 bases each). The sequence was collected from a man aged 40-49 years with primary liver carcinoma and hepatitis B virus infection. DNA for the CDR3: TGCGCCAGCAGCCAGGGACGTGACAATGAGCAGTTCTTC. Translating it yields CASSQGRDNEQFF. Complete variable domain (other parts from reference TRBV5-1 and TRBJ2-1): KAGVTQTPRYLIKTRGQQVTLSCSPISGHRSVSWYQQTPGQGLQFLFEYFSETQRNKGNFPGRFSGRQFSNSRSEMNVSTLELGDSALYLCASSQGRDNEQFFGPGTRLTVL.